The 22 T cell receptor beta chains in this list originate from one sample, sequenced in a study of metastatic and nonmetastatic thyroid tumors. TCRdb called clones again from the PCR reads with MiXCR. The sample contains approximately 44,000 clones, approximately 28% of which appear only once. Every patient underwent thyroid surgery untreated. Sequencing used blood. These TCRs come from a male donor with papillary thyroid cancer or a benign thyroid nodule (not recorded which). Some clones in this sample may be carry-over from other donors' samples.

The chain joins TRBV28 to TRBJ2-7, with 12 bases identical to TRBD2. The CDR3 covers 15 residues. CDR1 is MDHEN and CDR2 is SYDVKM in the germline V gene. J gave up 0 bases and V 5 bases, and 2 bases lay outside the gene matches. CDR3 in DNA: TGTGCCAGCAGTCTAGCGGGAGGGGGCTCCTACGAGCAGTACTTC. Translated: CASSLAGGGSYEQYF.

J is TRBJ1-2 and V is TRBV28, with D unresolved. Germline V gives CDR1 MDHEN, CDR2 SYDVKM. This CDR3 is 13 amino acids long. Trimming removed 6 bases from V and 9 bases from J, with 17 bases in between. The chain's CDR3 is CASSCNIYACYTF. The CDR3 DNA sequence: TGTGCCAGCAGCTGCAATATATATGCGTGCTACACCTTC.

The gene calls are TRBV6-1 and TRBJ2-6; D perhaps matches TRBD1 (6 bases). The V end was cut by 5 bases, the J end by 0 bases, with 11 bases between. Germline CDR1 and CDR2: MNHNS and SASEGT. This CDR3 spans 16 amino acids. CDR3 nucleotides: TGTGCCAGCAGTAAAACAGGGTACTCTGGGGCCAACGTCCTGACTTTC. Protein sequence: CASSKTGYSGANVLTF.

In its sample, this clone was seen a few times. This chain uses TRBV6-1 with TRBJ2-3; tentative D call: TRBD2 (5 bases). Trimming left V 4 bases short and J 3 bases short, with 20 bases between. Germline assignment: CDR1 MNHNS and CDR2 SASEGT. The CDR3 consists of 17 residues. This chain's CDR3 is CASSGIGSYPATDTQYF. The DNA of the CDR3 is TGTGCCAGCAGTGGGATTGGGAGTTATCCTGCAACAGATACGCAGTATTTT.

By proportion, this clone is medium-sized. The chain couples TRBV6-4 to TRBJ1-1; D ambiguous. The CDR3 covers 13 residues. Per the germline V gene, CDR1 is MRHNA and CDR2 is SNTAGT. V lost 2 bases and J lost 4, with 8 bases in between. The CDR3 sequence: CASSDDPTTEAFF. CDR3 bases: TGTGCCAGCAGTGACGACCCGACCACTGAAGCTTTCTTT.

In the case of this clone: A read error may produce the germline difference seen at one junction end. The chain is built from TRBV5-5 and TRBJ1-1, with D possibly matching TRBD1 (5 bases). CDR3 length equals 14 residues. Germline CDR1 reads SGHKS; CDR2 reads YYEKEE (reference sequence). The CDR3, as DNA: TGTGCCAACAGCCCCACTGACAGGAACACTGAAGCTTTCTTT. This codes for CANSPTDRNTEAFF.

This clone was recorded many times. The gene calls are TRBV10-1 and TRBJ2-1, with 11 bases that match TRBD2. V dropped 5 bases and J dropped 7; count of bases not matched to a gene: 4. CDR1 is WNHNN, CDR2 SYGVQD, per germline (reference sequence). The CDR3 consists of 14 residues. In nucleotides, the CDR3 is TGCGCCAGCAGTACTAGCGGGAGCGGGAATGAGCAGTTCTTC. As protein: CASSTSGSGNEQFF.

This clone appeared many times. J is TRBJ1-2 and V is TRBV4-2; 8 positions match TRBD1. This CDR3 has 14 amino acids. CDR1 and CDR2 from the germline V gene are LGHNA and YNFKEQ. Losses at the gene ends were 4 bases for V and 6 bases for J; bases not matched to a gene: 7. The DNA of the CDR3 is TGTGCCAGCAGCCTCGAGACAGGGGCGAATGGCTACACCTTC. Translation: CASSLETGANGYTF.

This clone came up many times. The V call is TRBV20-1, the J call TRBJ2-7; 14 bases match TRBD2. The CDR3 consists of 16 residues. V trimming: 6 bases; J trimming: 7 bases; junction bases outside the gene matches: 14. CDR1 and CDR2 (germline): DFQATT, SNEGSKA (reference sequence). The CDR3 DNA reads TGCAGTGCAGCCGGGACTAGCGGGAGAGCATCGTGGGAGCAGTACTTC. As protein: CSAAGTSGRASWEQYF.

A few counts support this clone. V and J are TRBV12-3 or TRBV12-4 and TRBJ2-2; 10 bases line up with TRBD2. The CDR3 has 17 amino acids. J was trimmed by 4 bases and V by 9 bases; bases with no gene match: 14. The CDR3 nucleotides are TGTGCCAGTCACTTAAGCGGGAGGGGGTACGTCACCGGGGAGCTGTTTTTT. It yields the protein CASHLSGRGYVTGELFF.

This clone came up a few times. A junction end diverges from the germline sequence, so it may reflect a read error. The rearrangement uses TRBV11-2 and TRBJ2-7; 7 bases are a match to TRBD2. The germline V gene has CDR1 SGHAT and CDR2 FQNNGV. There are 16 residues in the CDR3. The CDR3 spells CASRATSGTISYVQYF. CDR3 coding DNA: TGTGCCAGCAGGGCAACAAGCGGGACGATCTCCTACGTGCAGTACTTC.

This clone was picked up many times. CDR3 region: CASSPGTSGYNEQFF. In DNA, the CDR3 is TGTGCCAGCAGCCCCGGGACTAGCGGATACAATGAGCAGTTCTTC. The rearrangement uses TRBV7-2 and TRBJ2-1; 11 nucleotides line up with TRBD2. CDR1 and CDR2 (germline): SGHTA, FQGNSA. Losses at the gene ends were 5 bases for V and 4 bases for J; bases not matched to a gene: 4. This CDR3 has 15 amino acids.

This clone was counted many times. The V call is TRBV20-1, the J call TRBJ2-3; a possible D gene is TRBD2 (5 bases). V lost 6 bases and J 2 bases, leaving 18 bases between the germline ends. CDR3 length: 15 residues. Germline loops: CDR1 DFQATT, CDR2 SNEGSKA (reference sequence). The CDR3 DNA sequence: TGCAGTGCCGCAGTGGGTGCGGGCGACACAGATACGCAGTATTTT. It codes for CSAAVGAGDTDTQYF.

Of note for this clone: A junction boundary mismatches the germline segment, possibly from a read error. V is TRBV27 and J is TRBJ2-5, with D perhaps matching TRBD1 (5 bases). CDR3 size: 14 residues. The germline V gene encodes CDR1 MNHEY and CDR2 SMNVEV (reference sequence). The CDR3 here is CASSRDSHQETQYF. The CDR3 nucleotides read TGTGCCAGCAGTAGAGACAGCCACCAGGAGACCCAGTACTTC.

The chain carries TRBV11-2 and TRBJ1-1; D is perhaps TRBD1 (5 bases). The CDR3 is made up of 16 amino acids. Looked up from germline, CDR1 is SGHAT and CDR2 is FQNNGV. Trimming pared 4 bases from V and 3 bases from J, leaving 18 bases between. For the CDR3, the DNA is TGTGCCAGCAGCTCAGGCCGGGCTGAGGGGCACACTGAAGCTTTCTTT. Encoded protein: CASSSGRAEGHTEAFF.

Many counts were recorded for this clone. A read error may produce the germline difference seen at one junction end. This sequence joins TRBV3-1 and TRBJ2-1; weak D call: TRBD1 (6 bases). CDR1 LGHDT and CDR2 YNNKEL come from the germline V gene (reference sequence). The CDR3 is 13 residues long. The chain's CDR3 is CASSQVLQGPPLF. The CDR3 nucleotides read TGTGCCAGCAGCCAAGTCTTACAGGGCCCGCCACTCTTC.

The table lists this clone with many counts. The chain couples TRBV28 to TRBJ2-7, with D unclear. Trimming shortened V by 6 bases and J by 3 bases, and 12 bases separated the two germline ends. This CDR3 contains 13 residues. CDR1 is MDHEN, CDR2 SYDVKM, per germline. The CDR3 nucleotides read TGTGCCAGCAGCCGAATTGGGGTCTACGAGCAGTACTTC. Protein: CASSRIGVYEQYF.

This sequence joins TRBV20-1 and TRBJ1-2, with 7 bases matching TRBD1. The CDR3 consists of 13 residues. Germline V gene lookup returns CDR1 DFQATT and CDR2 SNEGSKA (reference sequence). Losses at the gene ends were 3 bases for V and 8 bases for J; bases not matched to a gene: 9. The CDR3 reads CSASPTGVEGYTF. The DNA for the CDR3 is TGCAGTGCTAGCCCCACAGGGGTAGAAGGCTACACCTTC.

This clone was observed many times. CDR3 protein: CASRLWAGSSYNEQFF. The CDR3 DNA follows: TGTGCCAGCAGACTTTGGGCGGGGAGCTCCTACAATGAGCAGTTCTTC. The chain recombines TRBV2 with TRBJ2-1; tentatively, D is TRBD2 (6 bases). The length of the CDR3 is 16 residues. Germline CDR1 is SNHLY and CDR2 is FYNNEI. The V end was cut by 6 bases, the J end by 0 bases, with 15 bases between.

This clone was seen more than once but under ten times. At one of its ends the junction is not consistent with the germline gene, which may arise from a read error. The J gene is TRBJ2-7, the V gene TRBV25-1, with D perhaps TRBD2 (6 bases). The CDR3 is made up of 13 amino acids. Germline CDR1 and CDR2: MGHDK and SYGVNS. The CDR3: CASSVPSEYERYF. CDR3 DNA sequence: TGTGCCAGCAGTGTGCCTAGCGAATACGAGCGGTACTTC.

The rearrangement links TRBV4-1 to TRBJ2-3, with D possibly matching TRBD2 (6 bases). Germline V gene sequence: CDR1 MGHRA, CDR2 YSYEKL. The CDR3 extends over 18 amino acids. Trimming took off 2 bases at V and 6 bases at J, with 24 bases between the two ends. CDR3 residues: CASSQTILGGSARDTQYF. In DNA form, the CDR3 reads TGCGCCAGCAGCCAAACCATACTGGGGGGTAGCGCAAGGGATACGCAGTATTTT.

This clone came up a few times. This chain joins TRBV7-6 and TRBJ1-2, with D possibly being TRBD1 (6 bases). Germline-derived CDR1 and CDR2 are SGHVS and FNYEAQ. Trimming took off 1 base at V and 6 bases at J, with 9 bases between the two ends. The CDR3 is 13 amino acids. Here the CDR3 reads CASSLVRGDGYTF. The CDR3 DNA reads TGTGCCAGCAGCTTAGTCAGGGGAGATGGCTACACCTTC.